This is a list of T cell receptor beta chains from one sample in a study of shared clonotypes between healthy human individuals. TCRdb's copy holds only in-frame clones and misses some; the assay was immunoSEQ multiplex PCR. The data contain around 1.9 million clones, 90% to 95% of them singletons. The sequenced sample was naive CD8+ T cells from PBMCs. These receptors originate from a man in his late teens or twenties in good health. Some clones in this sample may be carry-over from other donors' samples. CDR3s include the opening cysteine and the closing phenylalanine or tryptophan. The D gene is left open where the match is weak. A clone size is listed for some rows: how often the clone was seen (once, few, many), or a class if it is expanded.

NA	TRBD2	TRBV6-4	TRBJ2-7	TGTGCCAGCAGGCTCCCCTCGGGACTAGCGGGAGGCCACGAGCAGTACTTC	CASRLPSGLAGGHEQYF
NA	TRBD2	TRBV7-9	TRBJ2-3	TGTGCCAGCAGCCCCTATGATAGCGGGAGGAGCGCAGATACGCAGTATTTT	CASSPYDSGRSADTQYF
NA	TRBD2	TRBV5-1	TRBJ2-5	TGCGCCAGCAGCTCCCGACCGATGGTTAGCGGGAGTGACCAAGAGACCCAGTACTTC	CASSSRPMVSGSDQETQYF
NA	NA	TRBV7-9	TRBJ1-2	TGTGCCAGCAGCTCTTTGAAAACCCAAGCTAACTATGGCTACACCTTC	CASSSLKTQANYGYTF
once	TRBD2	TRBV19	TRBJ2-1	TGTGCCAGTAGTATAGTAGCGGGGTCGTGGGATGAGCAGTTCTTC	CASSIVAGSWDEQFF
NA	TRBD2	TRBV28	TRBJ2-2	TGTGCCAGCAGTTTCTGGGCGGGAGACCGCCGTCGGGAGCTGTTTTTT	CASSFWAGDRRRELFF
NA	NA	TRBV30	TRBJ2-1	TGTGCCTGGAGTGTACCGACGGAGAGCTCCTACAATGAGCAGTTCTTC	CAWSVPTESSYNEQFF
once	NA	TRBV27	TRBJ1-5	TGTGCCAGCACATCCAGGATAAATCAGCCCCAGCATTTT	CASTSRINQPQHF
NA	TRBD1	TRBV6-1	TRBJ2-7	TGTGCCAGCAGTGAAGGACAGGGTCTGTACGAGCAGTACTTC	CASSEGQGLYEQYF
NA	NA	TRBV9	TRBJ2-3	TGTGCCAGCAGCGATACCAGGACGGAGACTAGCACAGATACGCAGTATTTT	CASSDTRTETSTDTQYF
NA	TRBD2	TRBV19	TRBJ2-2	TGTGCCAGTAGTATTGTAAGCGGGAGAATTGCCACCGGGGAGCTGTTTTTT	CASSIVSGRIATGELFF
NA	NA	TRBV14	TRBJ1-2	TGTGCCAGCAGCCAAGATAGGAGAGGCAACTATGGCTACACCTTC	CASSQDRRGNYGYTF
NA	TRBD1	TRBV13	TRBJ2-7	TGTGCCAGCAGCAGACGGGACAGGGGGAGCGACGAGCAGTACTTC	CASSRRDRGSDEQYF
NA	TRBD1	TRBV6-5	TRBJ2-7	TGTGCCAGCAGTGGGTACAGGGGCTCCTACGAGCAGTACTTC	CASSGYRGSYEQYF
NA	NA	TRBV29-1	TRBJ2-7	TGCAGCGTGACCGGTGGGCTTGCCCACGAGCAGTACTTC	CSVTGGLAHEQYF
NA	NA	TRBV7-9	TRBJ1-5	TGTGCCAGCAGCTTAAGTCCCTTTGGGGGCAATCAGCCCCAGCATTTT	CASSLSPFGGNQPQHF
NA	NA	TRBV30	TRBJ2-1	TGTGCCTGGAGTGTCTTAGGGAATGAGCAGTTCTTC	CAWSVLGNEQFF
NA	NA	TRBV12-1	TRBJ2-7	TGTGCCAGCAGCTTTGCGCGTGTAGTGAGACAGTCGTCCGAGCAGTACTTC	CASSFARVVRQSSEQYF
NA	NA	TRBV5-1	TRBJ2-1	TGCGCCAGCAGCTTTCAATCCCGAAAAGATGAGCAGTTCTTC	CASSFQSRKDEQFF
NA	NA	TRBV9	TRBJ2-3	TGTGCCAGCAGCGTGTTGGCGAACACAGATACGCAGTATTTT	CASSVLANTDTQYF
NA	NA	TRBV5-1	TRBJ2-3	TGCGCCAGCAGACATACAGGAGAGTCTAGCACAGATACGCAGTATTTT	CASRHTGESSTDTQYF
NA	NA	TRBV7-2	TRBJ2-7	TGTGCCAGCAGCTTATCCTCCTACGAGCAGTACTTC	CASSLSSYEQYF
NA	TRBD2	TRBV27	TRBJ2-7	TGTGCCAGCTCTCTAGCGGGAGAGTTTTCCTACGAGCAGTACTTC	CASSLAGEFSYEQYF
once	TRBD1	TRBV7-2	TRBJ2-7	TGTGCCAGCAGCTTAGTCTTTCAAAGGGGGCGGAACTCCTACGAGCAGTACTTC	CASSLVFQRGRNSYEQYF
few	NA	TRBV28	TRBJ1-4	TGTGCCAGCAGGGGGGTAGGTGAAAAACTGTTTTTT	CASRGVGEKLFF
NA	TRBD2	TRBV4-3	TRBJ2-7	TGCGCCAGCAGCCAAGATAAGGACGTTGGACTAGCGACTTACGAGCAGTACTTC	CASSQDKDVGLATYEQYF
NA	NA	TRBV5-4	TRBJ2-3	TGTGCCAGCAGCTTGGGACGGGAGAGCACAGATACGCAGTATTTT	CASSLGRESTDTQYF
NA	NA	TRBV2	TRBJ2-1	TGTGCCAGCAGGGTAATCCCTAAATACAATGAGCAGTTCTTC	CASRVIPKYNEQFF
NA	NA	TRBV27	TRBJ2-5	TGTGCCAGCAGTCCCACAAGGGGGGTGGGGACCCAGTACTTC	CASSPTRGVGTQYF
NA	NA	TRBV28	TRBJ1-1	TGTGCCAGCAGTTTACTCGGTGTGAACACTGAAGCTTTCTTT	CASSLLGVNTEAFF
NA	NA	TRBV9	TRBJ1-1	TGTGCCAGCAGCGTAGACAGGGAAAGACGGGACACTGAAGCTTTCTTT	CASSVDRERRDTEAFF
NA	TRBD2	TRBV4-1	TRBJ2-1	TGCGCCAGCAGCCAAGAAGGGACTAGTGGCCTCTTTGAGCAGTTCTTC	CASSQEGTSGLFEQFF
NA	NA	TRBV5-1	TRBJ2-7	TGCGCCAGCAGCTTGAGGGTCGGACAGAGCTACGAGCAGTACTTC	CASSLRVGQSYEQYF
NA	TRBD2	TRBV9	TRBJ2-3	TGTGCCAGCAGCCCTATTCTAGCGGGCACAGATACGCAGTATTTT	CASSPILAGTDTQYF
few	NA	TRBV12-5	TRBJ1-2	TGTGCTAGTGGTTCGTCCCCGGGGCTACTAGGCTACACCTTC	CASGSSPGLLGYTF
NA	TRBD2	TRBV6-5	TRBJ2-2	TGTGCCAGCAGTTACTTTGCGGGAGTCGGCACCGGGGAGCTGTTTTTT	CASSYFAGVGTGELFF
NA	NA	TRBV19	TRBJ1-4	TGTGCCAGCACCCTTTCAAGAAATGAAAAACTGTTTTTT	CASTLSRNEKLFF
NA	NA	TRBV7-9	TRBJ1-2	TGTGCCAGCAGCTTCGCTGGCGGCTACACCTTC	CASSFAGGYTF
NA	NA	TRBV4-1	TRBJ1-4	TGCGCCAGCAGACCCCCGGGAGGAAAACTGTTTTTT	CASRPPGGKLFF
NA	NA	TRBV4-2	TRBJ2-1	TGTGCCAGCAGCCCTATAGCAACAGGGCTGGATGAGCAGTTCTTC	CASSPIATGLDEQFF
NA	NA	TRBV27	TRBJ2-7	TGTGCCAGCAGTTTAATGGGGGGCGAGCAGTACTTC	CASSLMGGEQYF
once	NA	TRBV9	TRBJ2-7	TGTGCCAGCAGTCAGGGCGGGCCAGAGCAGTACTTC	CASSQGGPEQYF
NA	TRBD1	TRBV7-2	TRBJ1-5	TGTGCCAGCAGCCCCTATACAGGGGCCAATCAGCCCCAGCATTTT	CASSPYTGANQPQHF
NA	NA	TRBV4-1	TRBJ2-5	TGCGCCAGCAGCCAAAGGCGGGGGCAGGGAGAGACCCAGTACTTC	CASSQRRGQGETQYF
NA	NA	TRBV27	TRBJ2-6	TGTGCCAGCAGTTTCGTAGGTAGCTCTGGGGCCAACGTCCTGACTTTC	CASSFVGSSGANVLTF
NA	TRBD1	TRBV28	TRBJ2-7	TGTGCCAGCAGTTTACAGGGACAGGGGCTGTACGAGCAGTACTTC	CASSLQGQGLYEQYF
NA	NA	TRBV4-3	TRBJ1-6	TGCGCCAGCAGCCAGGTGGGGGGTCATTCACCCCTCCACTTT	CASSQVGGHSPLHF
NA	NA	TRBV19	TRBJ2-2	TGTGCCAGTAGTATTCCGCCTGTCTCCGGGACATTCACCGGGGAGCTGTTTTTT	CASSIPPVSGTFTGELFF
NA	NA	TRBV4-3	TRBJ2-4	TGCGCCAGCAGCCAAGATAGACTAAACATTCAGTACTTC	CASSQDRLNIQYF
NA	TRBD1	TRBV27	TRBJ1-5	TGTGCCAGCAGTTTACCGGACAGGGGTAATCAGCCCCAGCATTTT	CASSLPDRGNQPQHF
NA	NA	TRBV25-1	TRBJ1-2	TGTGCCAGCAGTGAGGGACCTCTTGGCTACACCTTC	CASSEGPLGYTF
NA	NA	TRBV29-1	TRBJ1-2	TGCAGCGTTGAAGGGGCAGGGGTGACCTATGGCTACACCTTC	CSVEGAGVTYGYTF
NA	NA	TRBV5-1	TRBJ2-1	TGCGCCAGCAGCCGTGCCCTTACAATGGGAGTCGGTTGGAATGAGCAGTTCTTC	CASSRALTMGVGWNEQFF
NA	NA	TRBV5-5	TRBJ2-3	TGTGCCAGCAGCCGAGATGAGCTGGCAGATACGCAGTATTTT	CASSRDELADTQYF